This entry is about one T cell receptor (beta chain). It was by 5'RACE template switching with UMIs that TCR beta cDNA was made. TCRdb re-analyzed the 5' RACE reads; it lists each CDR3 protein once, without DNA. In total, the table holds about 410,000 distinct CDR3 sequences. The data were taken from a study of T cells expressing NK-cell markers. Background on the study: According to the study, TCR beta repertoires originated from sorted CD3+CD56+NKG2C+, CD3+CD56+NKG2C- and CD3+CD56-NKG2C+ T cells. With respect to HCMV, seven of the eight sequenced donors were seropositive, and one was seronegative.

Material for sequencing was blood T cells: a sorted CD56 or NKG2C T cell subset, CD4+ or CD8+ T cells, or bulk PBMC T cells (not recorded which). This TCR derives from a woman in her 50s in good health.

CDR3 amino acids: CASTTQLAPKPYF. The gene calls are TRBV12-3 or TRBV12-4 and TRBJ2-5; TCRdb indicates TRBD2, and absent DNA this call remains unverified. The CDR3 extends over 13 amino acids.